A selection of T cell receptor beta chains follows, all from one sample in a study of T cell responses to AZD1222 COVID-19 vaccine. The protocol was immunoSEQ multiplex PCR, while the TCRdb copy is restricted to in-frame clones and leaves out a portion. The table records about 130,000 clones, 80% to 90% of them present only once. The sample consisted of peripheral blood, taken 28 days after the second AZD1222 dose. The receptors shown here come from an adult who received the AZD1222 COVID-19 vaccine. The CDR3 runs from the conserved cysteine through the conserved F or W. Fields, in order: clone size, D gene, J gene, V gene, CDR3 protein, CDR3 DNA. A D gene is named only where the DNA matches it firmly. Rows give clone size only sometimes, using once, few, many, or a class for an expanded clone.

NA,NA,TRBJ1-5,TRBV19,CASSIVPRQPQHF,TGTGCCAGTAGTATTGTCCCACGACAGCCCCAGCATTTT
NA,NA,TRBJ1-2,TRBV20-1,CSALEGYGYTF,TGCAGTGCTCTGGAAGGGTATGGCTACACCTTC
NA,TRBD1,TRBJ2-7,TRBV5-1,CASSRDSSSYEQYF,TGCGCCAGCAGCCGGGACAGCAGCTCCTACGAGCAGTACTTC
NA,NA,TRBJ2-1,TRBV18,CASSPGLLYNEQFF,TGTGCCAGCTCTCCGGGACTCCTCTACAATGAGCAGTTCTTC
once,NA,TRBJ2-1,TRBV12-3/TRBV12-4,CASMGTFDNEQFF,TGTGCCAGCATGGGGACGTTCGACAATGAGCAGTTCTTC
once,NA,TRBJ2-4,TRBV10-3,CAISEGEPYKNIQYF,TGTGCCATCAGTGAGGGAGAGCCGTACAAAAACATTCAGTACTTC
NA,NA,TRBJ1-5,TRBV4-1,CASSQGNRGNQPQHF,TGCGCCAGCAGCCAAGGGAACAGGGGCAATCAGCCCCAGCATTTT
NA,NA,TRBJ2-2,TRBV5-1,CASSFGGRTGELFF,TGCGCCAGCAGCTTCGGGGGTCGGACCGGGGAGCTGTTTTTT
NA,NA,TRBJ2-7,TRBV6-5,CASSYGDHGVSYEQYF,TGTGCCAGCAGTTACGGGGACCACGGGGTATCCTACGAGCAGTACTTC
NA,TRBD1,TRBJ2-7,TRBV7-8,CASSLGSDRGYEQYF,TGTGCCAGCAGCTTAGGATCGGACAGGGGGTACGAGCAGTACTTC
NA,NA,TRBJ1-5,TRBV7-2,CASSLYAASNQPQHF,TGTGCCAGCAGCTTATATGCAGCTAGCAATCAGCCCCAGCATTTT
NA,NA,TRBJ1-3,TRBV18,CASSPPEGSRNTIYF,TGTGCCAGCTCACCACCTGAGGGAAGCAGAAACACCATATATTTT
NA,NA,TRBJ1-1,TRBV6-5,CASRLQGEAFF,TGTGCCAGCAGATTGCAGGGGGAAGCTTTCTTT
NA,NA,TRBJ1-5,TRBV6-2/TRBV6-3,CASSYLSSNQPQHF,TGTGCCAGCAGTTACCTATCAAGCAATCAGCCCCAGCATTTT
NA,NA,TRBJ1-4,TRBV7-2,CASSLVAGEKLFF,TGTGCCAGCAGCTTAGTGGCCGGGGAAAAACTGTTTTTT
NA,NA,TRBJ2-1,TRBV3-1/TRBV3-2,CASSQDPLIGSYNEQFF,TGTGCCAGCAGCCAAGATCCGCTTATAGGCTCCTACAATGAGCAGTTCTTC
NA,NA,TRBJ2-3,TRBV5-1,CASSLERGDTQYF,TGCGCCAGCAGCTTGGAAAGGGGAGATACGCAGTATTTT
NA,NA,TRBJ2-1,TRBV5-6,CASSLAYYNEQFF,TGTGCCAGCAGCTTGGCCTACTACAATGAGCAGTTCTTC
NA,NA,TRBJ2-7,TRBV29-1,CSVTREYEQYF,TGCAGCGTTACGAGAGAGTACGAGCAGTACTTC
NA,NA,TRBJ1-6,TRBV6-1,CASLLGNSPLHF,TGTGCCAGCCTTCTGGGGAATTCACCCCTCCACTTT
once,NA,TRBJ1-5,TRBV19,CASSIDENQPQHF,TGTGCCAGTAGTATCGACGAAAATCAGCCCCAGCATTTT
NA,NA,TRBJ2-1,TRBV18,CASSREGASYNEQFF,TGTGCCAGCTCACGGGAGGGGGCTTCCTACAATGAGCAGTTCTTC
NA,NA,TRBJ1-2,TRBV6-2/TRBV6-3,CASSFNREDYGYTF,TGTGCCAGCAGTTTCAACAGGGAGGACTATGGCTACACCTTC
NA,NA,TRBJ1-5,TRBV16,CASSRGVLSNQPQHF,TGTGCCAGCAGCCGAGGGGTCCTTAGCAATCAGCCCCAGCATTTT
few,NA,TRBJ2-2,TRBV30,CAWRQLNTGELFF,TGTGCCTGGAGGCAGTTGAACACCGGGGAGCTGTTTTTT
NA,NA,TRBJ1-2,TRBV29-1,CSVVRGSGYTF,TGCAGCGTTGTTAGGGGGTCCGGCTACACCTTC
NA,TRBD1,TRBJ2-5,TRBV5-1,CASSLATGGRETQYF,TGCGCCAGCAGCTTGGCGACAGGGGGCCGAGAGACCCAGTACTTC
NA,NA,TRBJ2-1,TRBV4-1,CASSQGGGLLANEQFF,TGCGCCAGCAGCCAAGGAGGCGGCCTCCTCGCTAATGAGCAGTTCTTC
few,NA,TRBJ2-7,TRBV5-1,CASSAGIPGLENGATYEQYF,TGCGCCAGCAGCGCCGGGATACCGGGACTGGAGAATGGGGCGACCTACGAGCAGTACTTC
NA,NA,TRBJ2-3,TRBV9,CASSVALGLAGQYF,TGTGCCAGCAGCGTAGCCCTAGGCCTGGCTGGGCAGTATTTT
NA,TRBD1,TRBJ1-1,TRBV6-1,CASSEIRQGAEAFF,TGTGCCAGCAGTGAAATACGACAGGGGGCTGAAGCTTTCTTT
NA,NA,TRBJ2-6,TRBV27,CASSLSYSFSSGANVLTF,TGTGCCAGCAGTTTATCGTACAGCTTTTCCTCTGGGGCCAACGTCCTGACTTTC
NA,NA,TRBJ1-1,TRBV5-4,CASSPRGDTEAFF,TGTGCCAGCAGCCCCAGGGGAGACACTGAAGCTTTCTTT
NA,NA,TRBJ2-3,TRBV5-5,CASTRGPTIADTQYF,TGTGCCAGCACCCGTGGACCGACTATCGCAGATACGCAGTATTTT
NA,NA,TRBJ1-4,TRBV18,CASSPLPGPVDEKLFF,TGTGCCAGCTCACCCCTTCCGGGACCGGTGGATGAAAAACTGTTTTTT
NA,TRBD2,TRBJ2-3,TRBV2,CASSELSGGSLGDTQYF,TGTGCCAGCAGTGAACTCTCGGGCGGGAGTTTGGGAGATACGCAGTATTTT
NA,TRBD1,TRBJ1-4,TRBV5-1,CASKTGSVYGEKLFF,TGCGCCAGTAAGACAGGGTCTGTCTACGGGGAAAAACTGTTTTTT
NA,NA,TRBJ1-1,TRBV25-1,CASSPGGRGVNTEAFF,TGTGCCAGCAGTCCTGGTGGGAGGGGGGTGAACACTGAAGCTTTCTTT
NA,NA,TRBJ1-6,TRBV6-6,CASLDLGNSPLHF,TGTGCCAGCCTTGACCTCGGGAATTCACCCCTCCACTTT
NA,TRBD1,TRBJ2-1,TRBV27,CASSFDRDPYNEQFF,TGTGCCAGCAGTTTCGACAGGGACCCCTACAATGAGCAGTTCTTC
NA,NA,TRBJ1-2,TRBV6-1,CASSEGGGGYGYTF,TGTGCCAGCAGTGAAGGGGGCGGAGGCTATGGCTACACCTTC
NA,TRBD2,TRBJ2-7,TRBV6-6,CASSPRRTSGRFYEQYF,TGTGCCAGCAGTCCGCGCAGGACTAGCGGGAGGTTTTACGAGCAGTACTTC
NA,TRBD2,TRBJ2-2,TRBV6-4,CASSPGLAGTSGELFF,TGTGCCAGCAGTCCGGGACTAGCGGGGACGAGCGGGGAGCTGTTTTTT
NA,NA,TRBJ1-6,TRBV25-1,CASISSGANSPLHF,TGTGCCAGCATCTCATCAGGGGCTAATTCACCCCTCCACTTT
NA,NA,TRBJ1-1,TRBV7-3,CASSLNLGTEAFF,TGTGCCAGCAGCTTAAATCTGGGCACTGAAGCTTTCTTT
NA,NA,TRBJ1-5,TRBV4-2,CASSRTLGTEQPQHF,TGTGCCAGCAGCCGTACCCTCGGGACGGAACAGCCCCAGCATTTT
NA,TRBD2,TRBJ2-1,TRBV4-2,CASSQQSGRALNEQFF,TGTGCCAGCAGCCAGCAGAGCGGGAGGGCCCTCAATGAGCAGTTCTTC
NA,NA,TRBJ1-2,TRBV2,CASSVNNNYGYTF,TGTGCCAGCAGTGTAAACAATAACTATGGCTACACCTTC
NA,NA,TRBJ2-3,TRBV6-6,CASSSRRTDTQYF,TGTGCCAGCAGCTCCCGTAGAACAGATACGCAGTATTTT
NA,NA,TRBJ1-5,TRBV10-2,CASSESVGPPQHF,TGCGCCAGCAGTGAGTCCGTGGGCCCGCCCCAGCATTTT
NA,NA,TRBJ1-1,TRBV18,CASSVGQNTEAFF,TGTGCCAGCTCCGTGGGACAGAACACTGAAGCTTTCTTT
NA,NA,TRBJ1-1,TRBV15,CATSRETWPVRNTEAFF,TGTGCCACCAGCAGAGAAACGTGGCCCGTTAGGAACACTGAAGCTTTCTTT
NA,NA,TRBJ2-3,TRBV5-1,CASSLQRASSTDTQYF,TGCGCCAGCAGCTTGCAAAGGGCATCTAGCACAGATACGCAGTATTTT
NA,TRBD2,TRBJ2-7,TRBV7-9,CASSLDGGRVGYEQYF,TGTGCCAGCAGCTTAGACGGCGGGAGGGTAGGCTACGAGCAGTACTTC
NA,NA,TRBJ2-3,TRBV18,CASSSLTDTQYF,TGTGCCAGCTCATCCTTGACAGATACGCAGTATTTT